The following is a TCR beta chain sequence with its context. Its antigen is not known. The sample originates from a study of shared clonotypes between healthy human individuals. Study conclusions and caveats: Relative to their counterparts shared across all four donors, non-shared clonotypes exhibited diminished generation probabilities.

The authors distributed each subset's genomic DNA evenly over several immunoSEQ plates. Produced via immunoSEQ multiplex PCR; TCRdb's table is partial and in-frame only. The repertoire holds 1,100,000 or so clones, with about four fifths as singletons. Memory CD4+ cells were the fraction left after CD45RA+ naive selection. The TCR originated in a man younger than 35 in good health. Some clones in this sample may be carry-over from other donors' samples. The material sequenced was memory CD4+ T cells from PBMCs. Regarding subset: CD45RA-negative fraction.

The CDR3 DNA reads as TGTGCCAGCTCAGGAATAGAGGGGAGCACTGAAGCTTTCTTT. This sequence encodes CASSGIEGSTEAFF. The genes are TRBV18 and TRBJ1-1, with TRBD1 as a possible D gene (5 bases). V was shortened by 5 bases and J by 4 bases, with 14 bases between the two germline ends. The CDR3 loop spans 14 amino acids. Germline CDR1 is KGHSH and CDR2 is LQKENI.